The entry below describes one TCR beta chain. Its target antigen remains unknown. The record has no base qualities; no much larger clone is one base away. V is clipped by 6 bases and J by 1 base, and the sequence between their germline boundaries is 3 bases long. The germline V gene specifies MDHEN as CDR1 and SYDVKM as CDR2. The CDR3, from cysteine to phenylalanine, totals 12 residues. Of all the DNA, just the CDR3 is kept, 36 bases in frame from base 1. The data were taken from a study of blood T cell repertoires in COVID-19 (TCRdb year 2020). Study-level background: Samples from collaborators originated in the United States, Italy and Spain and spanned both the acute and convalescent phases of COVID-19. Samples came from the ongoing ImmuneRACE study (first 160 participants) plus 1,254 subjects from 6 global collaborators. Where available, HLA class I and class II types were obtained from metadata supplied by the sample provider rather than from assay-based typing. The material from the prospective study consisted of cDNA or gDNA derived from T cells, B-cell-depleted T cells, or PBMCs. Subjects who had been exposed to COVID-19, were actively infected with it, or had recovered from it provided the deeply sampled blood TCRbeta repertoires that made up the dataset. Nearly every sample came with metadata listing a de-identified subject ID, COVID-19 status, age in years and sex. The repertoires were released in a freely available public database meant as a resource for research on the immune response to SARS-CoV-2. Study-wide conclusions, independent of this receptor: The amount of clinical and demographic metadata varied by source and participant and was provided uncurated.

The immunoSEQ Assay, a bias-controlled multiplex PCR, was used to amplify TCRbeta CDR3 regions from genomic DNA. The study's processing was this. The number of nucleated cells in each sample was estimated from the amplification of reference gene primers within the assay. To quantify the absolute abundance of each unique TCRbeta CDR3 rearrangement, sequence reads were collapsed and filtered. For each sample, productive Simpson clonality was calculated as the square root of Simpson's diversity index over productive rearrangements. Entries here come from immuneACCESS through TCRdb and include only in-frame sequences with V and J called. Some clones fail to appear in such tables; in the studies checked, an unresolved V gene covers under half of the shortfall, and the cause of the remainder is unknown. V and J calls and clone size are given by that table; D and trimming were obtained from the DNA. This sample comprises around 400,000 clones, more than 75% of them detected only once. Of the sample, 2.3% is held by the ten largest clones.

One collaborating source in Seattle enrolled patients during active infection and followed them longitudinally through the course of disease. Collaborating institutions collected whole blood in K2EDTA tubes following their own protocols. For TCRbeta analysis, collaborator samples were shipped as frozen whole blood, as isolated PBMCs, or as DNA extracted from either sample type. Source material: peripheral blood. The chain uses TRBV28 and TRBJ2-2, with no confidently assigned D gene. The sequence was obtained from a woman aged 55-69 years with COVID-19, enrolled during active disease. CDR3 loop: CASRLNTGELFF. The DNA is TGTGCCAGCAGACTGAACACCGGGGAGCTGTTTTTT.